This is a list of T cell receptor beta chains from one sample in a study of blood T cells in healthy people across ages. TCRdb fed the 5' RACE reads into MiXCR, producing one record per CDR3 protein. The sample includes some 560,000 distinct CDR3 sequences, roughly a quarter of them seen just once. These data also formed part of another study, on T cells of mothers and their children.

Sequenced material: blood. These receptors originate from a boy between 2 and 10 years old in good health. Both conserved end residues are trimmed from each CDR3.

cdr3_aa: ASSRGGNQETQY; v_call: TRBV12-3/TRBV12-4; j_call: TRBJ2-5
cdr3_aa: ASRPRGPQQY; v_call: TRBV6-5; j_call: TRBJ2-7
cdr3_aa: ASSQLGGTGDTQY; v_call: TRBV6-4; j_call: TRBJ2-3
cdr3_aa: SARPSYGEQY; v_call: TRBV20-1; j_call: NA
cdr3_aa: ASGFLGSQTQY; v_call: TRBV12-5; j_call: TRBJ2-5
cdr3_aa: VSSPDVRRDIQY; v_call: TRBV18; j_call: TRBJ2-4
cdr3_aa: SAVTSGTLQETQY; v_call: TRBV20-1; j_call: TRBJ2-5
cdr3_aa: SARPSGGAGQETQY; v_call: TRBV20-1; j_call: TRBJ2-5
cdr3_aa: ASSHSAVRASTDTQY; v_call: TRBV3-1; j_call: TRBJ2-3
cdr3_aa: ASSPLSGAAYNEQF; v_call: TRBV5-1; j_call: TRBJ2-1
cdr3_aa: ASSQSRTDQETQY; v_call: TRBV7-2; j_call: TRBJ2-5
cdr3_aa: SAGGSHNEQF; v_call: TRBV20-1; j_call: TRBJ2-1
cdr3_aa: AISPGHPYNEQF; v_call: TRBV10-3; j_call: NA
cdr3_aa: ASSRDRGSRSGANVLT; v_call: TRBV6-1; j_call: TRBJ2-6
cdr3_aa: SASGTGITEAF; v_call: TRBV20-1; j_call: TRBJ1-1
cdr3_aa: ASSLTSGPGSEQF; v_call: TRBV7-6; j_call: NA
cdr3_aa: SASRTSGSFGDNEQF; v_call: TRBV20-1; j_call: TRBJ2-1
cdr3_aa: ASSLLAGGPPSSYNEQF; v_call: TRBV7-2; j_call: TRBJ2-1
cdr3_aa: AWSGGGGAKNIQY; v_call: TRBV30; j_call: TRBJ2-4
cdr3_aa: ASTDPFRLNTGELF; v_call: TRBV6-2/TRBV6-3; j_call: TRBJ2-2
cdr3_aa: ASSYGEDEQF; v_call: TRBV6-2/TRBV6-3; j_call: TRBJ2-1
cdr3_aa: SARESPGPSKGGYNEQF; v_call: TRBV20-1; j_call: NA
cdr3_aa: ASSLGTSGGDLSYEQY; v_call: TRBV5-1; j_call: TRBJ2-7
cdr3_aa: ASSLVGFGGTEAF; v_call: TRBV5-1; j_call: TRBJ1-1
cdr3_aa: SVLDRGAPAGDNEQF; v_call: TRBV29-1; j_call: TRBJ2-1
cdr3_aa: ASSQELAPQETQY; v_call: TRBV4-3; j_call: TRBJ2-5
cdr3_aa: ASSSRRQSNNYGYT; v_call: TRBV6-2/TRBV6-3; j_call: TRBJ1-2